This TCR beta chain emerged from a study of blood T cell repertoires in COVID-19. Sequencing was performed with immunoSEQ multiplex PCR; in TCRdb, only in-frame clones are kept and a portion is missing. The sample has about 150,000 clones, roughly 85% seen once. Germline V lookup: CDR1 ENHRY, CDR2 SYGVKD. V was clipped by 0 bases and J by 5 bases; unmatched bases: 5. CDR3 length equals 15 residues. Material: PBMCs or T cells enriched from blood (not recorded which). This TCR derives from a woman aged 70 to 79 in a cohort exposed to, infected with or recovered from COVID-19 (not recorded which). The genes are TRBV10-3 and TRBJ2-7, with TRBD2 identical over 9 bases. The CDR3 DNA reads as TGTGCCATCAGTGAGTCGGGTAGCGGGAGTGACGAGCAGTACTTC. This translates into CAISESGSGSDEQYF.